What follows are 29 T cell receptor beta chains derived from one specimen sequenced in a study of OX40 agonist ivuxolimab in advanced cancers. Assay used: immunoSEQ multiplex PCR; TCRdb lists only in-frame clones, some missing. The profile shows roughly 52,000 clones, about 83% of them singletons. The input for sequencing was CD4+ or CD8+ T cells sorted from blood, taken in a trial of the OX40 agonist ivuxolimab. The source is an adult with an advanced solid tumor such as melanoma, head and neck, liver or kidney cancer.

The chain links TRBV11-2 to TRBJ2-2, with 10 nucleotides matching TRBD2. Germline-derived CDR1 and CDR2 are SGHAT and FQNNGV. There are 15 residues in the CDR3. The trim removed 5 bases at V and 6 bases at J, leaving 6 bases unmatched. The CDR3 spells CASSASGRAAGELFF. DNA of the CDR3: TGTGCCAGCAGCGCAAGCGGGAGGGCCGCCGGGGAGCTGTTTTTT.

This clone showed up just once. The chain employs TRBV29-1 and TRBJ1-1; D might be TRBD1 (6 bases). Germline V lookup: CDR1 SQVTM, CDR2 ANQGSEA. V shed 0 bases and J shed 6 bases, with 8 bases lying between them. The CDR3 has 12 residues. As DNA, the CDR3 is TGCAGCGTTGAAGAGGGGGCTGCTGAAGCTTTCTTT. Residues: CSVEEGAAEAFF.

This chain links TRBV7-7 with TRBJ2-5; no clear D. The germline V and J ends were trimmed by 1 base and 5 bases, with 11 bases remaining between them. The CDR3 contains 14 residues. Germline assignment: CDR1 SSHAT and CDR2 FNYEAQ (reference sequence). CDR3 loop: CASSLGLGTETQYF. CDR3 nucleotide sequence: TGTGCCAGCAGCTTAGGTTTAGGTACGGAGACCCAGTACTTC.

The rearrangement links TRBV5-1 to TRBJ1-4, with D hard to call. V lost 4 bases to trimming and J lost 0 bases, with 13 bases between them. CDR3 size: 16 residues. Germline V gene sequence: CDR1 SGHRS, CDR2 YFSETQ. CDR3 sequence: CASSLNTDATNEKLFF. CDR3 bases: TGCGCCAGCAGCCTCAACACGGACGCAACTAATGAAAAACTGTTTTTT.

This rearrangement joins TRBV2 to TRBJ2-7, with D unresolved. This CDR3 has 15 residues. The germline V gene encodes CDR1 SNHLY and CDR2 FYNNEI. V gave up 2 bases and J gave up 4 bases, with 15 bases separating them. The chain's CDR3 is CASSEMAVATYEQYF. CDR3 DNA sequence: TGTGCCAGCAGTGAAATGGCAGTGGCAACATACGAGCAGTACTTC.

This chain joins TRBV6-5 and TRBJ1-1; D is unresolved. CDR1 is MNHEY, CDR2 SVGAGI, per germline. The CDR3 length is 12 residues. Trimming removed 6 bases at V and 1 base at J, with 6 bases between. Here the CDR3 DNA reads TGTGCCAGCAGGCAGACGAACACTGAAGCTTTCTTT. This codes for CASRQTNTEAFF.

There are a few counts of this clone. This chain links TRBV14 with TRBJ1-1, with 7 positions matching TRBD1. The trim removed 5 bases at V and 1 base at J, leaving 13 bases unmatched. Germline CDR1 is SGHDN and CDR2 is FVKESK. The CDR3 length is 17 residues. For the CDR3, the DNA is TGTGCCAGCAGCGAAAGACCTCAGACAGGGTCGAACACTGAAGCTTTCTTT. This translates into CASSERPQTGSNTEAFF.

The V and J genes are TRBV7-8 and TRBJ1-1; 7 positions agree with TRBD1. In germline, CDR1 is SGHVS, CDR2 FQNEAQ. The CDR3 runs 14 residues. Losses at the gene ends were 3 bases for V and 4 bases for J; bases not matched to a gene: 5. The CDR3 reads CASSFLGGGTEAFF. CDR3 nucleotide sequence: TGTGCCAGCAGCTTCCTAGGGGGCGGCACTGAAGCTTTCTTT.

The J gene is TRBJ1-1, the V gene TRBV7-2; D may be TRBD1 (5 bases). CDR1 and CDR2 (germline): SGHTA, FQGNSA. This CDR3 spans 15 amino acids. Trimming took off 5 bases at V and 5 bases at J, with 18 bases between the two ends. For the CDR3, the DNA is TGTGCCAGCAGCGACCCCGCCGGCGGGGGGACTGAAGCTTTCTTT. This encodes CASSDPAGGGTEAFF.

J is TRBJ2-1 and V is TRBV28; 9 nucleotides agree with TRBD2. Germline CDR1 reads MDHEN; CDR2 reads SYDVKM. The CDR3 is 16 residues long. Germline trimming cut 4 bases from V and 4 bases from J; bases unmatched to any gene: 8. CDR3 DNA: TGTGCCAGCAGTTCCTTCCTAGCGGGGTCATACAATGAGCAGTTCTTC. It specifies CASSSFLAGSYNEQFF.

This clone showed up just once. The CDR3 sequence: CASSLGPNTEAFF. For the CDR3, the DNA is TGTGCCAGCAGCTTGGGCCCTAACACTGAAGCTTTCTTT. This chain links TRBV5-4 with TRBJ1-1; D remains ambiguous. The V end lost 0 bases, the J end lost 2 bases, and 5 bases lay between the germline ends. CDR3 length: 13 residues. Germline values: CDR1 SGHNT, CDR2 YYREEE (reference sequence). Using reference TRBV5-4 and TRBJ1-1 for the parts outside the CDR3, the full variable domain is ETGVTQSPTHLIKTRGQQVTLRCSSQSGHNTVSWYQQALGQGPQFIFQYYREEENGRGNFPPRFSGLQFPNYSSELNVNALELDDSALYLCASSLGPNTEAFFGQGTRLTVV.

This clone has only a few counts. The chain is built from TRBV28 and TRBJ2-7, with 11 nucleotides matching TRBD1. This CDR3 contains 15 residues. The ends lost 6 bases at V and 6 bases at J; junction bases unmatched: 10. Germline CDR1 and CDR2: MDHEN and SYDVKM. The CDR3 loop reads CASSEHRDRGSEQYF. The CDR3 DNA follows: TGTGCCAGCAGCGAGCACCGGGACAGGGGGTCCGAGCAGTACTTC.

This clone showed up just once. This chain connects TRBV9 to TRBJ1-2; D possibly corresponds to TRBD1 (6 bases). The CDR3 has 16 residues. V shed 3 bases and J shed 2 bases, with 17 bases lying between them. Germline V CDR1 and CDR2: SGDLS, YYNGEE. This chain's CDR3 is CASSARSGGRNYGYTF. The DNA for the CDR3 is TGTGCCAGCAGCGCCCGCTCCGGGGGGCGGAACTATGGCTACACCTTC.

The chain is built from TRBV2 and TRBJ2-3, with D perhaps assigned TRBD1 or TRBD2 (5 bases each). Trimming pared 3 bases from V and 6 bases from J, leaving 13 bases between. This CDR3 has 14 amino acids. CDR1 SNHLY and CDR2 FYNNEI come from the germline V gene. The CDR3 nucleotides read TGTGCCAGCAGTGATCGGGGCCGACGGGATACGCAGTATTTT. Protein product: CASSDRGRRDTQYF.

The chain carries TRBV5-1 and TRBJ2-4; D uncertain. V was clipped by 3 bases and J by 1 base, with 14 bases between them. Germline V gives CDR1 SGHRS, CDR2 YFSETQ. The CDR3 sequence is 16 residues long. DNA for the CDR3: TGCGCCAGCAGCTCGACCGGCGCCCTGGCCAAAAACATTCAGTACTTC. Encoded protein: CASSSTGALAKNIQYF. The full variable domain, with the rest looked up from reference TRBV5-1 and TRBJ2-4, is KAGVTQTPRYLIKTRGQQVTLSCSPISGHRSVSWYQQTPGQGLQFLFEYFSETQRNKGNFPGRFSGRQFSNSRSEMNVSTLELGDSALYLCASSSTGALAKNIQYFGAGTRLSVL.

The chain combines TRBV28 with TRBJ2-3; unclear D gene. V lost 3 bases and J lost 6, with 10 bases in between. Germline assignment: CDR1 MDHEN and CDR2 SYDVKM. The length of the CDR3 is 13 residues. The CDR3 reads CASSFQSADTQYF. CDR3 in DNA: TGTGCCAGCAGTTTCCAGTCTGCCGATACGCAGTATTTT.

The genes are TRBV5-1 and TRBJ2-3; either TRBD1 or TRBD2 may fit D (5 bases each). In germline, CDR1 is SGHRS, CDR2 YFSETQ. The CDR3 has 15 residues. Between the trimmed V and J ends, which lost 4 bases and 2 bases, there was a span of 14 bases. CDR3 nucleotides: TGCGCCAGCAGCGAGGGGCCGACTTACACAGATACGCAGTATTTT. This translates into CASSEGPTYTDTQYF.

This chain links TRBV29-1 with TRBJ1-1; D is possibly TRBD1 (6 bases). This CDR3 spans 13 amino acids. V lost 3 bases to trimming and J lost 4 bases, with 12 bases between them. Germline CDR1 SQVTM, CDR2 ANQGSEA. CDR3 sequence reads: CSVDRGMSTEAFF. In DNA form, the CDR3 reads TGCAGCGTTGACAGGGGAATGTCCACTGAAGCTTTCTTT.

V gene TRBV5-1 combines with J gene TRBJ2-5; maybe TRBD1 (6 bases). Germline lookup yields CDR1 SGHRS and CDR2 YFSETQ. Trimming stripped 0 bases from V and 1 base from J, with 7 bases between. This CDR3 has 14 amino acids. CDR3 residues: CASSLGTAQETQYF. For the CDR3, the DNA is TGCGCCAGCAGCTTGGGGACAGCCCAAGAGACCCAGTACTTC.

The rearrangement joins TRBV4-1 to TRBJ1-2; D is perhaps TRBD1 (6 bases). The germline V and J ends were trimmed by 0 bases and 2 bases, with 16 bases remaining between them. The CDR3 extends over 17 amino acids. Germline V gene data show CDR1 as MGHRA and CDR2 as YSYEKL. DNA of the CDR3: TGCGCCAGCAGCCAAGAGAGGGGGGCAGGCGGGAACTATGGCTACACCTTC. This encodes CASSQERGAGGNYGYTF.

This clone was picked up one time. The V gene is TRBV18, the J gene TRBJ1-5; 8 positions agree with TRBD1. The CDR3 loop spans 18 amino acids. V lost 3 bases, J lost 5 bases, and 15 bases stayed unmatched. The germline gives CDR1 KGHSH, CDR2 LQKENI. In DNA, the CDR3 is TGTGCCAGCTCACCCGACAGGGGAAGGATTGACGGGGATCAGCCCCAGCATTTT. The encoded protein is CASSPDRGRIDGDQPQHF.

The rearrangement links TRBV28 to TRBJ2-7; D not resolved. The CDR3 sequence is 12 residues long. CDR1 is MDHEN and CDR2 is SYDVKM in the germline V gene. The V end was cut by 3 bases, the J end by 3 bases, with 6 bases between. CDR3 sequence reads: CASSLANYEQYF. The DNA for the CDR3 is TGTGCCAGCAGTTTGGCGAACTACGAGCAGTACTTC.

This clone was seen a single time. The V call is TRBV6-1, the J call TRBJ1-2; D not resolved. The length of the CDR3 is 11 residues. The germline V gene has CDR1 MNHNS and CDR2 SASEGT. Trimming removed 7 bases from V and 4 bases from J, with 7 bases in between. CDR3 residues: CASTGTYGYTF. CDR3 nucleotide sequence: TGTGCCAGCACAGGCACCTATGGCTACACCTTC.

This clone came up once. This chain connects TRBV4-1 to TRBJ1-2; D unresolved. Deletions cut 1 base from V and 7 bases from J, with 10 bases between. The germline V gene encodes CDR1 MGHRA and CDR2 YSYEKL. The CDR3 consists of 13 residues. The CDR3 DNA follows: TGCGCCAGCAGCCAAGCAGGTGGTGGTGGCTACACCTTC. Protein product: CASSQAGGGGYTF.

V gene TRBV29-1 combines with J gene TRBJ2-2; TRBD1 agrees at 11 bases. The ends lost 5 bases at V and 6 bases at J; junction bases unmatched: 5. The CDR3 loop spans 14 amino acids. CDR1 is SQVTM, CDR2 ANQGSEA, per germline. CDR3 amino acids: CSVKGTGGPGELFF. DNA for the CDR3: TGCAGCGTTAAGGGGACAGGGGGACCCGGGGAGCTGTTTTTT.

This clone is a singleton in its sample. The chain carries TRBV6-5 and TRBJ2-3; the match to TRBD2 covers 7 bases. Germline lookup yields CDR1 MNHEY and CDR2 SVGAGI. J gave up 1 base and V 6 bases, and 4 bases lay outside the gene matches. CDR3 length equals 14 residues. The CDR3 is CASRGGLGTDTQYF. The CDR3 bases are TGTGCCAGCAGGGGAGGACTAGGCACAGATACGCAGTATTTT.

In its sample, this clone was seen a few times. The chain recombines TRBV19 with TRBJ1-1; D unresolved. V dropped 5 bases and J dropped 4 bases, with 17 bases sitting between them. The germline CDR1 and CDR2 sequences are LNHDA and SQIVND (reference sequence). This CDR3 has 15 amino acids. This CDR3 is CASSRFLSGTTEAFF. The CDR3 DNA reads TGTGCCAGTAGTCGCTTCCTTTCCGGTACCACTGAAGCTTTCTTT.

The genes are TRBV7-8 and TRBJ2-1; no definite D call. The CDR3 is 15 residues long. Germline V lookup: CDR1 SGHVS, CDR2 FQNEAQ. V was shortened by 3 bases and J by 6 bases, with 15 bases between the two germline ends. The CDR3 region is CASSFQIRMGNEQFF. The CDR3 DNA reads TGTGCCAGCAGCTTTCAGATCCGGATGGGCAATGAGCAGTTCTTC.

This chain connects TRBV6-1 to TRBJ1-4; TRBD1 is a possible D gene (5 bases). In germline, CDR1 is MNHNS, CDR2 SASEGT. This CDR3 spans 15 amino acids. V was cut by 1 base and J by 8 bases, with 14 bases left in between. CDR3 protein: CASSEEVQVREKLFF. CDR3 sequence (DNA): TGTGCCAGCAGTGAAGAAGTACAGGTACGGGAAAAACTGTTTTTT.